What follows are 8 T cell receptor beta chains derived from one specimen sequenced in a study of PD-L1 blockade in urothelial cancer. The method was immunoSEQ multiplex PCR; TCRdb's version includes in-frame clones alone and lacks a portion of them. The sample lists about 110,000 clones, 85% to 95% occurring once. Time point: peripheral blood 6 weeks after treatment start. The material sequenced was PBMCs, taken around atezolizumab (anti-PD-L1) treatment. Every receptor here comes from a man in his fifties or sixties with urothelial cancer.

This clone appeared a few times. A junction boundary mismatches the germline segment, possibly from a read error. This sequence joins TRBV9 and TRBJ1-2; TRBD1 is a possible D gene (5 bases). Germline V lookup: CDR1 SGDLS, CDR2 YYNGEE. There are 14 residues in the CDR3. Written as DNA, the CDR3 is TGTGCCAGCAGCGGCCCGTGGGGGGGGTATGGCCACACCTTC. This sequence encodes CASSGPWGGYGHTF.

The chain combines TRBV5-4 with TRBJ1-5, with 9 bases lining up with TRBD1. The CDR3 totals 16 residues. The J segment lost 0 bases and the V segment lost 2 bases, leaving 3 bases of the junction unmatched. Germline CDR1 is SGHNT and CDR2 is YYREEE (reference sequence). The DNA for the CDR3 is TGTGCCAGCAGCTTCGACAGGGGGATTAGCAATCAGCCCCAGCATTTT. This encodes CASSFDRGISNQPQHF.

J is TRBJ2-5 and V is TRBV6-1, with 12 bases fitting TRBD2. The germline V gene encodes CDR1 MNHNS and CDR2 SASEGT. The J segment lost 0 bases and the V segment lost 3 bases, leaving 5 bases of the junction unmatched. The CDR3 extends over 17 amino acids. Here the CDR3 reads CASSERTSGAYQETQYF. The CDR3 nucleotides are TGTGCCAGCAGTGAGCGGACTAGCGGGGCCTACCAAGAGACCCAGTACTTC.

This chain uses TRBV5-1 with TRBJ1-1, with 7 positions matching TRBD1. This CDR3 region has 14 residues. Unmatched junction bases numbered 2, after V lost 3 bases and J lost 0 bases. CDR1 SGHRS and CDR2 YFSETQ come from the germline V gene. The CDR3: CASSSQGMNTEAFF. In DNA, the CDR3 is TGCGCCAGCAGCTCACAGGGGATGAACACTGAAGCTTTCTTT.

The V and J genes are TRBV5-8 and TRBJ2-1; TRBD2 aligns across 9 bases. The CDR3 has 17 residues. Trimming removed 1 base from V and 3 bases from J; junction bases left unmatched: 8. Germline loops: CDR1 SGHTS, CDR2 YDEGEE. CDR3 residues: CASSLNVQAGGYNEQFF. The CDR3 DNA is TGTGCCAGCAGCTTGAATGTCCAAGCGGGAGGCTACAATGAGCAGTTCTTC. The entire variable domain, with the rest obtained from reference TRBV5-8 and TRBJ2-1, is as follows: EAGVTQSPTHLIKTRGQQATLRCSPISGHTSVYWYQQALGLGLQFLLWYDEGEERNRGNFPPRFSGRQFPNYSSELNVNALELEDSALYLCASSLNVQAGGYNEQFFGPGTRLTVL.

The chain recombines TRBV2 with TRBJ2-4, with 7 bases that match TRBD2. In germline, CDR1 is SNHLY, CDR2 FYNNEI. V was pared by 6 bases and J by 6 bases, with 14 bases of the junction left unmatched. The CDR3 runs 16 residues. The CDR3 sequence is CASSLQPSGMRNIQYF. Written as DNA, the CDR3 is TGTGCCAGCAGCCTACAGCCGAGCGGGATGAGAAACATTCAGTACTTC. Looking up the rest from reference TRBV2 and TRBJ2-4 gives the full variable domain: EPEVTQTPSHQVTQMGQEVILRCVPISNHLYFYWYRQILGQKVEFLVSFYNNEISEKSEIFDDQFSVERPDGSNFTLKIRSTKLEDSAMYFCASSLQPSGMRNIQYFGAGTRLSVL.

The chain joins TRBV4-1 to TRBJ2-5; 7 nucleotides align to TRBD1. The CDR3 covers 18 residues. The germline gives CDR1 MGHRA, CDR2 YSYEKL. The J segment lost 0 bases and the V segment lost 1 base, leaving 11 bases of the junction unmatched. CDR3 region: CASSQVLNPQGYQETQYF. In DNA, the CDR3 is TGCGCCAGCAGCCAAGTTCTAAACCCACAGGGGTACCAAGAGACCCAGTACTTC.

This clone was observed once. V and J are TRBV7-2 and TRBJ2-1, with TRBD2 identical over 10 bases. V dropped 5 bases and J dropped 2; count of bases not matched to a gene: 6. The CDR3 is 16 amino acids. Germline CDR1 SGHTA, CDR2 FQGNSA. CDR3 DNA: TGTGCCAGCAGCCAGCTAGCGGGAGTCACCTACAATGAGCAGTTCTTC. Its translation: CASSQLAGVTYNEQFF.